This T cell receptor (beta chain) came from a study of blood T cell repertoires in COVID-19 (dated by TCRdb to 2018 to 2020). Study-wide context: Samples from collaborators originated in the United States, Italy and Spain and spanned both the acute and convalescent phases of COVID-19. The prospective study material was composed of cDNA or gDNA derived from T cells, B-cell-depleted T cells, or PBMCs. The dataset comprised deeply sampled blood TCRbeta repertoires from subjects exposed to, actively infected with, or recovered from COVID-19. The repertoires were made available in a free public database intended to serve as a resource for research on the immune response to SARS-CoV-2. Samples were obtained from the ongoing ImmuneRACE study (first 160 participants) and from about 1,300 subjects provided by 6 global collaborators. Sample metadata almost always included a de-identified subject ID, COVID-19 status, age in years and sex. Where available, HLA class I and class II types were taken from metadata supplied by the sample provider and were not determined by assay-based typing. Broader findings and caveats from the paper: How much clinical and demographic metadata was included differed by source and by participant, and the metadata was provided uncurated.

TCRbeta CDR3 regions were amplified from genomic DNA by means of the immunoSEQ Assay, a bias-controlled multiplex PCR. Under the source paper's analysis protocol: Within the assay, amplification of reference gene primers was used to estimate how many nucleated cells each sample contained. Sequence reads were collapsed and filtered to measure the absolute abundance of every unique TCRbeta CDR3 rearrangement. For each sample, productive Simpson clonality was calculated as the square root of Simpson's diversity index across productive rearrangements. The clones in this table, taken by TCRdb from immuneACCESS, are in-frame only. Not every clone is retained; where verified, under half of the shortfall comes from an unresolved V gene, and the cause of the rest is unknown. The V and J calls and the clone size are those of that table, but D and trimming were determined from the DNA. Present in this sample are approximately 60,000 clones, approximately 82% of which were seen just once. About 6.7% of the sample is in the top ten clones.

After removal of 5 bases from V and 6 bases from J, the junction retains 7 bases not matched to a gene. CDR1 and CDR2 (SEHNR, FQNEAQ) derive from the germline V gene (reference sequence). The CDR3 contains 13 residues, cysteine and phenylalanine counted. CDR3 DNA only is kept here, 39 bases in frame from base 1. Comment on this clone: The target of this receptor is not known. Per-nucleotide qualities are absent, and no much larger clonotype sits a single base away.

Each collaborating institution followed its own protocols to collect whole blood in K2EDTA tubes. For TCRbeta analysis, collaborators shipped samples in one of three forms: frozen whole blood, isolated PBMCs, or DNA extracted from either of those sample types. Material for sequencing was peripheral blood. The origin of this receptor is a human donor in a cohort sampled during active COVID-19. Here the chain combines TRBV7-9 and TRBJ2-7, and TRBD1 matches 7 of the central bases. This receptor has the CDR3 CASSETGNREQYF. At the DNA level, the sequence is TGTGCCAGCAGCGAGACAGGGAATCGCGAGCAGTACTTC.